The rows below give T cell receptor beta chains drawn from one sample of a study of T cell changes during pregnancy in multiple sclerosis. The table came from immunoSEQ multiplex PCR; TCRdb's copy has only in-frame clones and leaves some out. Among around 88,000 clones listed, approximately 92% were seen once. The sample here was peripheral blood, taken in the first trimester of pregnancy. The origin of the receptors is a female donor with multiple sclerosis, enrolled in a pregnancy study. The CDR3 runs from the conserved cysteine through the conserved F or W. A D gene is named only where the DNA matches it firmly. A clone size is listed for some rows: how often the clone was seen (once, few, many), or a class if it is expanded.

TRBJ1-1	TRBV6-5	.	TRBD1	TGTGCCAGCAGTCAAAGGACAGGACGCACTGAAGCTTTCTTT	CASSQRTGRTEAFF
TRBJ2-7	TRBV2	.	TRBD1	TGTGCCAGCAGTGTCCCGGGACAGGGTACCTACGAGCAGTACTTC	CASSVPGQGTYEQYF
TRBJ1-1	TRBV7-8	.	.	TGTGCCAGCAGCGATTTTTCAGGGCGTAGGGCTTTCTTT	CASSDFSGRRAFF
TRBJ2-1	TRBV5-4	.	TRBD1	TGTGCCAGCAGCCCGGGACAGGGAAGGGATGAGCAGTTCTTC	CASSPGQGRDEQFF
TRBJ1-1	TRBV30	.	.	TGTGCCTGGGGAAACGGACAGCCGGCCACTGAAGCTTTCTTT	CAWGNGQPATEAFF
TRBJ2-7	TRBV6-4	.	.	TGTGCCAGCAGTGAAGGGTGGGGCAGGGGCTACGAGCAGTACTTC	CASSEGWGRGYEQYF
TRBJ1-2	TRBV5-4	.	.	TGTGCCAGCAGCCCTCCCGACGAGAGGGTGATGGTTGGTGGCTACACCTTC	CASSPPDERVMVGGYTF
TRBJ2-1	TRBV7-9	.	TRBD1	TGTGCCAGCAGCTTAGGGACAGGGTCGACTTACAATGAGCAGTTCTTC	CASSLGTGSTYNEQFF
TRBJ2-5	TRBV30	.	.	TGTGCCTGGAGTGTAGGGGGGGTCAAAGAGACCCAGTACTTC	CAWSVGGVKETQYF
TRBJ2-7	TRBV27	.	.	TGTGCCAGCAGTTGGGGTTGGGGGGAAAGCGAGCAGTACTTC	CASSWGWGESEQYF
TRBJ2-3	TRBV6-1	.	TRBD2	TGTGCCAGCAGTGAGGAGCGGGAGTATCCAGATACGCAGTATTTT	CASSEEREYPDTQYF
TRBJ2-7	TRBV9	.	TRBD1	TGTGCCAGCAGCAGGACAGGGTTGCACGAGCAGTACTTC	CASSRTGLHEQYF
TRBJ2-5	TRBV11-2	.	.	TGTGCCAGCAGCTTAGTTGATAGGGGGCAAGAGACCCAGTACTTC	CASSLVDRGQETQYF
TRBJ1-4	TRBV7-9	.	TRBD1	TGTGCCAGCAGCTTAGTCATGGGGACAGGTGAAAAACTGTTTTTT	CASSLVMGTGEKLFF
TRBJ2-1	TRBV7-9	.	TRBD2	TGTGCCAGCAGCTTATTGGGGGGGAGCAATGAGCAGTTCTTC	CASSLLGGSNEQFF
TRBJ2-3	TRBV27	.	.	TGTGCCAGCAGCCGCGGGCTACTCCCAGATACGCAGTATTTT	CASSRGLLPDTQYF
TRBJ2-7	TRBV7-2	.	.	TGTGCCAGCAGCCTCATGGGCGTTTCCTACGAGCAGTACTTC	CASSLMGVSYEQYF
TRBJ2-7	TRBV27	.	.	TGTGCCAGCAGTTTATCGGCCGGGACACCTATATACGAGCAGTACTTC	CASSLSAGTPIYEQYF
TRBJ1-4	TRBV6-5	.	.	TGTGCCAGCAGTTACTCGAGGTTCAGTCCTAATGAAAAACTGTTTTTT	CASSYSRFSPNEKLFF
TRBJ2-1	TRBV7-8	few	.	TGTGCCAGCAGCCCAAGTCCGCGGACTGCTAGCTATGAGCAGTTCTTC	CASSPSPRTASYEQFF
TRBJ2-5	TRBV28	.	TRBD2	TGTGCCAGCAGGTACCGGGACTACCCAGGGGAGACCCAGTACTTC	CASRYRDYPGETQYF